This entry lists 13 T cell receptor beta chains sequenced from one sample in a study of immune evolution from preneoplasia to lung adenocarcinoma. Profiled with immunoSEQ multiplex PCR; TCRdb holds only in-frame clones, not every one. This sample has about 41,000 clones, with around 79% found just once. Sequencing was carried out using FFPE invasive lung adenocarcinoma tissue. All receptors come from a person aged 55 to 69 with lung adenocarcinoma.

The J gene is TRBJ2-1, the V gene TRBV15; D is unclear. The germline V gene encodes CDR1 LNHNV and CDR2 YYDKDF (reference sequence). The length of the CDR3 is 13 residues. Trimming shortened V by 4 bases and J by 4 bases, and 8 bases separated the two germline ends. The CDR3 reads CATSTPPYNEQFF. As DNA, the CDR3 is TGTGCCACCAGCACCCCACCATACAATGAGCAGTTCTTC.

This clone is medium-sized. V gene TRBV6-5 combines with J gene TRBJ1-1, with 8 bases aligning to TRBD1. Germline CDR1 MNHEY, CDR2 SVGAGI. This CDR3 contains 15 residues. V dropped 5 bases and J dropped 6; count of bases not matched to a gene: 11. The CDR3: CASSPEYRGAAEAFF. As DNA, the CDR3 is TGTGCCAGCAGTCCAGAGTACAGGGGGGCTGCTGAAGCTTTCTTT.

V gene TRBV11-3 combines with J gene TRBJ2-5; TRBD2 might be the D (6 bases). The CDR3 runs 14 residues. V was trimmed by 1 base and J by 5 bases, leaving 11 bases between them. Looked up from germline, CDR1 is SGHNT and CDR2 is YENEEA. The chain's CDR3 is CASSLGGGIETQYF. CDR3 coding DNA: TGTGCCAGCAGCTTAGGGGGAGGTATCGAGACCCAGTACTTC.

The chain combines TRBV5-1 with TRBJ2-1, with D unresolved. Trimming removed 2 bases at V and 8 bases at J, with 14 bases between. Germline V gives CDR1 SGHRS, CDR2 YFSETQ. The CDR3 consists of 14 residues. The CDR3 coding sequence is TGCGCCAGCAGCTTCGTTGGTGGTGGGGATGAGCAGTTCTTC. This sequence encodes CASSFVGGGDEQFF.

The chain carries TRBV5-6 and TRBJ1-2; 8 bases match TRBD1. Germline values: CDR1 SGHDT, CDR2 YYEEEE. J lost 1 base, V lost 4 bases, and 3 bases had no gene match. The CDR3 contains 14 residues. The CDR3 sequence: CASSTGQGNYGYTF. CDR3 bases: TGTGCCAGCAGCACCGGACAGGGTAACTATGGCTACACCTTC.

This clone was recorded a few times. The J gene is TRBJ2-3, the V gene TRBV29-1; 8 bases match TRBD2. Germline CDR1 SQVTM, CDR2 ANQGSEA. This CDR3 has 12 residues. Trimming took 4 bases from V and 12 from J; bases not matched to a gene: 9. In DNA form, the CDR3 reads TGCAGCGTTGGGACTAGCACGTATCCCCAGTATTTT. It is translated as CSVGTSTYPQYF.

The J gene is TRBJ2-3, the V gene TRBV6-6; TRBD1 aligns across 10 bases. Trimming cost V 4 bases and J 8 bases; bases outside gene matches: 12. This CDR3 spans 16 amino acids. Germline-derived CDR1 and CDR2 are MNHNY and SVGAGI (reference sequence). CDR3 sequence: CASSSTTGGGWSTQYF. The CDR3 nucleotides are TGTGCCAGCAGTTCTACGACAGGGGGCGGGTGGAGTACGCAGTATTTT.

The chain combines TRBV11-3 with TRBJ2-7; D uncertain. V lost 4 bases and J 4 bases, leaving 5 bases between the germline ends. CDR1 and CDR2 (germline): SGHNT, YENEEA. This CDR3 is 11 amino acids long. The CDR3 here is CASSSKYEQYF. The CDR3 DNA reads TGTGCCAGCAGCTCGAAATACGAGCAGTACTTC. Full variable domain (remainder filled in from reference TRBV11-3 and TRBJ2-7): EAGVVQSPRYKIIEKKQPVAFWCNPISGHNTLYWYLQNLGQGPELLIRYENEEAVDDSQLPKDRFSAERLKGVDSTLKIQPAELGDSAVYLCASSSKYEQYFGPGTRLTVT.

V and J are TRBV4-1 and TRBJ2-3; 12 nucleotides match TRBD2. The CDR3 has 18 amino acids. The germline CDR1 and CDR2 sequences are MGHRA and YSYEKL. With 1 base clipped from V and 6 bases from J, the junction kept 11 bases outside the gene matches. This chain's CDR3 is CASSQGTSGADRRDTQYF. Written as DNA, the CDR3 is TGCGCCAGCAGCCAAGGGACTAGCGGGGCGGATCGACGCGATACGCAGTATTTT.

V and J are TRBV6-5 and TRBJ1-2; D is unclear. Trimming cost V 7 bases and J 5 bases, with 17 bases left between them. There are 14 residues in the CDR3. Germline V gene data show CDR1 as MNHEY and CDR2 as SVGAGI. The DNA of the CDR3 is TGTGCCAGCACTCACGGGTCAGGAGTTTATGGCTACACCTTC. Protein: CASTHGSGVYGYTF.

The CDR3 bases are TGTGCCAGCAGCTTAGGGGCGGGGGACGGCGGCTACACCTTC. Encoded protein: CASSLGAGDGGYTF. The rearrangement uses TRBV7-9 and TRBJ1-2; perhaps TRBD1 as D (5 bases). Trimming shortened V by 1 base and J by 8 bases, and 14 bases separated the two germline ends. CDR1 is SEHNR and CDR2 is FQNEAQ in the germline V gene (reference sequence). The CDR3 has 14 residues. The variable domain in full, completed from reference TRBV7-9 and TRBJ1-2, reads DTGVSQNPRHKITKRGQNVTFRCDPISEHNRLYWYRQTLGQGPEFLTYFQNEAQLEKSRLLSDRFSAERPKGSFSTLEIQRTEQGDSAMYLCASSLGAGDGGYTFGSGTRLTVV.

In its sample, this clone was seen a few times. The gene calls are TRBV6-1 and TRBJ1-3; possible D gene TRBD1, 5 bases. The CDR3 covers 15 residues. The V gene's germline CDR1 is MNHNS and CDR2 SASEGT. V was trimmed by 0 bases and J by 2 bases, leaving 8 bases between them. The CDR3 loop reads CASSEAPGPGNTIYF. CDR3 bases: TGTGCCAGCAGTGAAGCGCCAGGGCCTGGAAACACCATATATTTT.

The V call is TRBV7-9, the J call TRBJ2-7, with no clear D. CDR3 length: 15 residues. CDR1 is SEHNR and CDR2 is FQNEAQ in the germline V gene (reference sequence). Trimming cost V 3 bases and J 0 bases, with 12 bases left between them. The CDR3 is CASSFLGSFSYEQYF. CDR3 sequence (DNA): TGTGCCAGCAGCTTCTTGGGGTCCTTCTCCTACGAGCAGTACTTC. Based on the CDR3 plus reference TRBV7-9 and TRBJ2-7, the full variable domain is DTGVSQNPRHKITKRGQNVTFRCDPISEHNRLYWYRQTLGQGPEFLTYFQNEAQLEKSRLLSDRFSAERPKGSFSTLEIQRTEQGDSAMYLCASSFLGSFSYEQYFGPGTRLTVT.